This entry lists 5 T cell receptor beta chains sequenced from one sample in a study of blood T cell repertoires in COVID-19. Generated by immunoSEQ multiplex PCR, the TCRdb table keeps only in-frame clones and is missing some. Among 150,000 to 160,000 clones listed, 70% to 85% were seen once. Source material: peripheral blood. Receptors were obtained from a woman aged 45-60 years with acute or convalescent COVID-19.

The rearrangement joins TRBV4-1 to TRBJ1-4, with 7 bases fitting TRBD1. This CDR3 has 13 residues. Looked up from germline, CDR1 is MGHRA and CDR2 is YSYEKL. V was pared by 6 bases and J by 14 bases, with 12 bases of the junction left unmatched. CDR3 nucleotide sequence: TGCGCCAGCAGGGGACAGCCTGAAAAACTGCTGTTTTTT. Amino acids: CASRGQPEKLLFF.

The CDR3 coding sequence is TGTGCCAGCAGTGACGGTCAAAGTTCCACCCTTTTACTTTATAGAGGCTACACCTTC. It yields the protein CASSDGQSSTLLLYRGYTF. The genes are TRBV6-1 and TRBJ1-2, with no clear D. This CDR3 contains 19 residues. The germline V gene has CDR1 MNHNS and CDR2 SASEGT. V lost 3 bases and J 8 bases, leaving 31 bases between the germline ends.

J is TRBJ2-7 and V is TRBV9, with 9 bases fitting TRBD1. V shed 4 bases and J 2 bases; nucleotides not matched to a gene: 7. The germline gives CDR1 SGDLS, CDR2 YYNGEE. The CDR3 spans 15 residues. The CDR3 protein is CASSPGTGPAYEQYF. In DNA form, the CDR3 reads TGTGCCAGCAGCCCCGGGACAGGGCCTGCCTACGAGCAGTACTTC.

The V and J genes are TRBV6-2 or TRBV6-3 and TRBJ2-5; maybe TRBD1 (5 bases). Germline V gives CDR1 MNHEY, CDR2 SVGEGT. Trimming took 4 bases from V and 5 from J, leaving 11 bases between them. CDR3 size: 13 residues. The CDR3 protein is CASSLRQGETQYF. The DNA of the CDR3 is TGTGCCAGCAGTTTAAGGCAGGGCGAGACCCAGTACTTC.

This chain links TRBV9 with TRBJ1-5; D remains unclear. Trimming removed 0 bases from V and 3 bases from J, with 7 bases in between. The CDR3 is 14 residues long. Germline-derived CDR1 and CDR2 are SGDLS and YYNGEE. CDR3 sequence: CASSVGTVNQPQHF. The DNA for the CDR3 is TGTGCCAGCAGCGTAGGAACAGTCAATCAGCCCCAGCATTTT. Full variable domain (rest looked up from reference TRBV9 and TRBJ1-5): DSGVTQTPKHLITATGQRVTLRCSPRSGDLSVYWYQQSLDQGLQFLIQYYNGEERAKGNILERFSAQQFPDLHSELNLSSLELGDSALYFCASSVGTVNQPQHFGDGTRLSIL.